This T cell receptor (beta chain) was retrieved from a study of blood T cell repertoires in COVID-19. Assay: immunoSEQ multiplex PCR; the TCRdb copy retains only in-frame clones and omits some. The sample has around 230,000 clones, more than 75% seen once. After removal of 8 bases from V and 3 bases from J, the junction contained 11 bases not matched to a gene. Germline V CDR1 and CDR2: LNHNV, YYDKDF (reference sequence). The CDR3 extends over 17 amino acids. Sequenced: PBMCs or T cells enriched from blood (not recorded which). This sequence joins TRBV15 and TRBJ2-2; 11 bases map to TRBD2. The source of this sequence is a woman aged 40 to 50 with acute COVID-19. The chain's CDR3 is CATLGLAGGPHTGELFF. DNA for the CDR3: TGTGCCACCCTGGGCCTAGCGGGAGGTCCCCACACCGGGGAGCTGTTTTTT.